The present T cell receptor (beta chain) was sequenced within a study of T cell responses to AZD1222 COVID-19 vaccine. Study-wide results and limits: Repertoire sampling happened only post peak T cell response.

Concerning this clone itself: Its antigen is unidentified.

Germline lookup yields CDR1 SGHRS and CDR2 YFSETQ. CDR3 length: 14 amino acids. Between the trimmed V and J ends, which lost 0 bases and 5 bases, there was a span of 11 bases. The data were produced by immunoSEQ multiplex PCR, yet TCRdb's version contains in-frame clones alone and is incomplete. The sample includes approximately 150,000 clones, about 90% of them seen just once. The origin of this receptor is an adult who received the AZD1222 COVID-19 vaccine. The genes are TRBV5-1 and TRBJ2-5, with D perhaps TRBD2 (5 bases). The material was peripheral blood, obtained 28 days after the second AZD1222 dose. The DNA of the CDR3 is TGCGCCAGCAGCTTGGGTGTAGTAGCGGAGACCCAGTACTTC. Amino acid sequence: CASSLGVVAETQYF.